This is a list of T cell receptor beta chains from one sample in a study of blood T cell repertoires in COVID-19. The table came from immunoSEQ multiplex PCR; TCRdb's copy has only in-frame clones and leaves some out. The table has approximately 260,000 clones, roughly 89% seen once; the top ten hold about 2%. Sequencing used PBMCs or T cells enriched from blood (not recorded which). The receptors shown here come from an older woman who had recovered from COVID-19. Each CDR3 is given with its conserved first and last residue. Each record gives: V gene, D gene, clone size, J gene, CDR3 protein, CDR3 DNA. A D gene is named only where the DNA matches it firmly. For some rows the clone size is stated as once, few or many, or as a class when expanded; others skip it.

>TRBV7-8|TRBD2|NA|TRBJ2-2
CASSLPSGNTGELFF
TGTGCCAGCAGCCTACCTAGCGGGAACACCGGGGAGCTGTTTTTT
>TRBV5-6|NA|NA|TRBJ1-5
CASSRRQGLNQPQHF
TGTGCCAGCAGCCGCAGACAAGGCCTCAATCAGCCCCAGCATTTT
>TRBV4-2|TRBD1|NA|TRBJ2-7
CASSQLQGDEQYF
TGTGCCAGCAGCCAATTACAGGGGGACGAGCAGTACTTC
>TRBV15|NA|once|TRBJ1-4
CATVPGGANEKLFF
TGTGCCACCGTGCCGGGGGGCGCTAATGAAAAACTGTTTTTT
>TRBV28|NA|NA|TRBJ1-5
CASRPRGQSNQPQHF
TGTGCCAGCAGGCCCCGTGGACAGAGTAATCAGCCCCAGCATTTT
>TRBV3-1/TRBV3-2|NA|NA|TRBJ2-7
CASSLRDTYYEQYF
TGTGCCAGCAGCCTTCGGGACACCTACTACGAGCAGTACTTC
>TRBV18|NA|NA|TRBJ2-7
CASSRTSSYEQYF
TGTGCCAGCTCACGGACTTCCTCCTACGAGCAGTACTTC
>TRBV5-1|TRBD1|NA|TRBJ1-1
CASSLMGQGIMNTEAFF
TGCGCCAGCAGCTTGATGGGACAGGGCATCATGAACACTGAAGCTTTCTTT
>TRBV4-2|NA|NA|TRBJ2-3
CASSQEILKTLSPDTQYF
TGTGCCAGCAGCCAAGAAATTCTGAAGACTTTATCCCCAGATACGCAGTATTTT
>TRBV11-1|TRBD2|NA|TRBJ2-1
CASSLTSGGYNEQFF
TGTGCCAGCAGCCTAACTAGCGGGGGGTACAATGAGCAGTTCTTC
>TRBV19|TRBD1|NA|TRBJ2-1
CASSIRGGAQFF
TGTGCCAGTAGTATTAGAGGGGGCGCGCAGTTCTTC
>TRBV11-3|TRBD2|NA|TRBJ2-7
CASSTRTSAKSYEQYF
TGTGCCAGCAGCACCCGGACTAGCGCTAAGTCCTACGAGCAGTACTTC
>TRBV6-4|NA|NA|TRBJ2-3
CASRDSDFTDTQYF
TGTGCCAGCAGGGACAGCGATTTTACAGATACGCAGTATTTT
>TRBV5-5|NA|many|TRBJ2-1
CASSLVSGGNEQFF
TGTGCCAGCAGCTTGGTTTCAGGGGGGAATGAGCAGTTCTTC
>TRBV3-1/TRBV3-2|NA|NA|TRBJ1-1
CASSQGREGTEAFF
TGTGCCAGCAGCCAAGGTAGGGAGGGCACTGAAGCTTTCTTT
>TRBV7-9|TRBD2|few|TRBJ2-7
CASTLAGGREQYF
TGTGCCAGCACCCTAGCGGGAGGGCGCGAGCAGTACTTC
>TRBV28|NA|once|TRBJ1-1
CASSLYRLWTPGVLNTEAFF
TGTGCCAGCAGTTTATACCGGCTTTGGACGCCGGGGGTTTTGAACACTGAAGCTTTCTTT
>TRBV5-1|NA|NA|TRBJ1-4
CASSGGGAPNEKLFF
TGCGCCAGCAGCGGTGGGGGGGCGCCTAATGAAAAACTGTTTTTT
>TRBV9|NA|NA|TRBJ2-1
CASSHLRGVRNEQFF
TGTGCCAGCAGCCACCTCCGGGGAGTAAGGAATGAGCAGTTCTTC
>TRBV3-1/TRBV3-2|TRBD2|NA|TRBJ2-2
CASSKRVAGGPSANTGELFF
TGTGCCAGCAGCAAAAGGGTAGCGGGGGGCCCATCCGCGAACACCGGGGAGCTGTTTTTT
>TRBV21-1|NA|NA|TRBJ2-3
CASSKGLLALSTDTQYF
TGTGCCAGCAGCAAAGGGCTACTAGCGTTGAGCACAGATACGCAGTATTTT
>TRBV13|NA|NA|TRBJ1-3
CASSQGVSGNTIYF
TGTGCCAGCAGTCAAGGGGTAAGCGGAAACACCATATATTTT
>TRBV9|TRBD2|once|TRBJ2-5
CASSVELAAYQETQYF
TGTGCCAGCAGCGTTGAACTAGCGGCTTACCAAGAGACCCAGTACTTC
>TRBV11-1|NA|NA|TRBJ2-6
CASTRSGGANVLTF
TGTGCCAGCACTAGATCCGGCGGGGCCAACGTCCTGACTTTC
>TRBV28|NA|NA|TRBJ1-1
CASSLRGVRSEAFF
TGTGCCAGCAGCCTGCGGGGGGTTCGGTCTGAAGCTTTCTTT
>TRBV30|NA|NA|TRBJ1-2
CAWSVTEGGYTF
TGTGCCTGGAGTGTAACTGAGGGAGGCTACACCTTC
>TRBV12-3/TRBV12-4|NA|NA|TRBJ1-5
CASSSQENQPQHF
TGTGCCAGCAGTTCTCAAGAGAATCAGCCCCAGCATTTT
>TRBV11-3|NA|NA|TRBJ2-7
CASSLTGEDEQYF
TGTGCCAGCAGCTTGACAGGTGAGGACGAGCAGTACTTC
>TRBV7-8|NA|NA|TRBJ1-6
CASSLDWGRGGSPLHF
TGTGCCAGCAGCTTAGATTGGGGGCGCGGAGGTTCACCCCTCCACTTT
>TRBV5-1|NA|NA|TRBJ2-3
CASRWAGARTDTQYF
TGCGCCAGCAGATGGGCGGGGGCCCGCACAGATACGCAGTATTTT
>TRBV5-6|NA|NA|TRBJ2-3
CASSNLRGNTQYF
TGTGCCAGCAGCAACCTCCGGGGGAATACGCAGTATTTT
>TRBV5-1|TRBD1|NA|TRBJ1-6
CASSGTGTGASPLHF
TGCGCCAGCAGCGGAACCGGGACAGGGGCGTCACCCCTCCACTTT
>TRBV12-3/TRBV12-4|TRBD1|NA|TRBJ1-5
CASSSDRDQPQHF
TGTGCCAGCAGTTCGGACAGGGATCAGCCCCAGCATTTT
>TRBV9|NA|NA|TRBJ2-3
CASTPSAAPPATQYF
TGTGCCAGCACCCCCAGCGCGGCTCCCCCAGCGACGCAGTATTTT
>TRBV5-1|TRBD1|NA|TRBJ2-7
CASSLIATGGEEQYF
TGCGCCAGCAGCTTGATCGCGACAGGGGGTGAAGAGCAGTACTTC
>TRBV27|NA|NA|TRBJ2-5
CASGYRGKGLTGETQYF
TGTGCCAGCGGGTATAGGGGAAAGGGGCTTACTGGAGAGACCCAGTACTTC
>TRBV5-6|TRBD1|NA|TRBJ1-3
CASSWGDRAGNTIYF
TGTGCCAGCAGCTGGGGGGACAGGGCTGGAAACACCATATATTTT
>TRBV2|NA|NA|TRBJ1-5
CASSRTNRQPQHF
TGTGCCAGCAGTAGGACAAATCGGCAGCCCCAGCATTTT
>TRBV7-9|NA|NA|TRBJ1-2
CASSIEGGNLRSTF
TGTGCCAGCAGTATTGAGGGTGGGAACCTCCGTTCCACCTTC
>TRBV7-8|TRBD1|NA|TRBJ2-5
CASSLNPYTTGRETQYF
TGTGCCAGCAGCTTAAACCCCTATACGACAGGGCGAGAGACCCAGTACTTC
>TRBV5-1|NA|NA|TRBJ2-1
CASSLGGPSSYNEQFF
TGCGCCAGCAGCTTGGGTGGGCCCAGCTCCTACAATGAGCAGTTCTTC